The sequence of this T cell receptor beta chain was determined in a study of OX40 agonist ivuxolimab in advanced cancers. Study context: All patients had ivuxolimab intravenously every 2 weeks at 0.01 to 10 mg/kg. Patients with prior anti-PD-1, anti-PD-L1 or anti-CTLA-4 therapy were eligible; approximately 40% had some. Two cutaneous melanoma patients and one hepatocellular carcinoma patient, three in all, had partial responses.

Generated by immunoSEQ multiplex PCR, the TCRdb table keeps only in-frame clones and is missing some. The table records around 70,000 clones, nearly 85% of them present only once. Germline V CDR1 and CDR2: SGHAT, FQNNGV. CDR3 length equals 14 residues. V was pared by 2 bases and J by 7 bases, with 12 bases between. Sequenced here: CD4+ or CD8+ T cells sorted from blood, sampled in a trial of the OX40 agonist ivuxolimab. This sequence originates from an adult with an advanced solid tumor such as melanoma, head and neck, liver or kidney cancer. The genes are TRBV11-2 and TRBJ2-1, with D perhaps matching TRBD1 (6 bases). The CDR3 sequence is CASSLTGLGNEQFF. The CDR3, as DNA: TGTGCCAGCAGCTTAACAGGGTTGGGAAATGAGCAGTTCTTC. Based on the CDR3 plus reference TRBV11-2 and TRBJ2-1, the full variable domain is EAGVAQSPRYKIIEKRQSVAFWCNPISGHATLYWYQQILGQGPKLLIQFQNNGVVDDSQLPKDRFSAERLKGVDSTLKIQPAKLEDSAVYLCASSLTGLGNEQFFGPGTRLTVL.